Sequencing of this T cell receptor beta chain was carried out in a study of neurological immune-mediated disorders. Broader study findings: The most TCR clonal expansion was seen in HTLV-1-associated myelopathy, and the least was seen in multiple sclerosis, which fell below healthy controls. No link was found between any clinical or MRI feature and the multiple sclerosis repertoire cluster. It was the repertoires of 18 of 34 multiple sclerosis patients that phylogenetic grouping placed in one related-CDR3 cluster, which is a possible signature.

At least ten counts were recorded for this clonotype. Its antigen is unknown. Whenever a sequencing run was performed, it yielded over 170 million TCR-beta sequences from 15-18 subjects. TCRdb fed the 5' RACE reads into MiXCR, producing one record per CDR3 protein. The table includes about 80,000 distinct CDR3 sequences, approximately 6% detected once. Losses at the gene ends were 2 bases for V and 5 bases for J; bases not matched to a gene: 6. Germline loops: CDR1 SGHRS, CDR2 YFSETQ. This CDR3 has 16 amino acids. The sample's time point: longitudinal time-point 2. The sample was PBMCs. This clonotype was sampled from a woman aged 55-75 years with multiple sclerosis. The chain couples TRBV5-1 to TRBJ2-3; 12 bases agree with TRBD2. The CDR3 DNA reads TGCGCCAGCAGCTTCGAGACTAGCGGGGGTCGAGATACGCAGTATTTT. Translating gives CASSFETSGGRDTQYF. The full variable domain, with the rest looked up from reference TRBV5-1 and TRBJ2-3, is KAGVTQTPRYLIKTRGQQVTLSCSPISGHRSVSWYQQTPGQGLQFLFEYFSETQRNKGNFPGRFSGRQFSNSRSEMNVSTLELGDSALYLCASSFETSGGRDTQYFGPGTRLTVL.